This T cell receptor (beta chain) was retrieved from a study of vaccination and CD4 T cells after COVID-19. The Oncomine TCR Beta short-read assay was what sequenced the DNA obtained from cultured CD4+ T cells. TCRdb ran MiXCR on the PCR reads and lists one entry per CDR3 protein. Among 9,500 to 13,000 distinct CDR3 sequences listed, approximately 80% were seen once. Between the trimmed V and J ends, which lost 2 bases and 1 base, there was a span of 11 bases. Germline V lookup: CDR1 SGHTA, CDR2 FQGNSA. This CDR3 is 15 amino acids long. Treatment defined: approximately 10-day PBMC culture with coronavirus spike peptide pools or control peptides (ViraFEST assay). Worth noting for this clonotype: Its antigen is currently unknown.

This TCR came from a human donor who had recovered from COVID-19. This chain joins TRBV7-2 and TRBJ1-1; D gene ambiguous. The source material was CD4+ T cells from blood, cultured in vitro. CDR3 protein: CASSLNQKTNTEAFF. CDR3 DNA sequence: TGTGCCAGCAGCTTAAACCAGAAGACGAACACTGAAGCTTTCTTT.